The next 21 T cell receptor beta chains were all read from a single sample in a study of blood T cell repertoires in COVID-19. Sequencing used immunoSEQ multiplex PCR; TCRdb keeps in-frame clones, though not all of them. The sample consists of 65,000 to 80,000 clones, roughly nine tenths of them appearing once. Sequenced input: peripheral blood. These receptors were obtained from an elderly man in a cohort sampled during active COVID-19.

V and J are TRBV19 and TRBJ1-5; 9 nucleotides agree with TRBD1. The germline V gene has CDR1 LNHDA and CDR2 SQIVND (reference sequence). With 1 base clipped from V and 5 bases from J, the junction kept 6 bases outside the gene matches. The CDR3 totals 16 residues. CDR3 region: CASSIVWTGADQPQHF. The CDR3 DNA follows: TGTGCCAGTAGTATAGTCTGGACAGGGGCCGATCAGCCCCAGCATTTT.

The J gene is TRBJ2-5, the V gene TRBV7-2; tentative D call: TRBD2 (7 bases). The germline V gene encodes CDR1 SGHTA and CDR2 FQGNSA. The V gene lost 1 base and the J gene lost 5 bases, with 8 bases spanning the gap. The CDR3 consists of 13 residues. CDR3 sequence: CASSLEGGETQYF. In DNA, the CDR3 is TGTGCCAGCAGCTTAGAGGGGGGGGAGACCCAGTACTTC.

The chain is built from TRBV28 and TRBJ1-3; no firm D call. The CDR3 covers 17 residues. Trimming pared 6 bases from V and 0 bases from J, leaving 18 bases between. Germline V gene data show CDR1 as MDHEN and CDR2 as SYDVKM. The CDR3 nucleotides read TGTGCCAGCAGCCCAAAACGGAGCCTGAGCTCTGGAAACACCATATATTTT. Protein: CASSPKRSLSSGNTIYF. Full variable domain (missing parts from reference TRBV28 and TRBJ1-3): DVKVTQSSRYLVKRTGEKVFLECVQDMDHENMFWYRQDPGLGLRLIYFSYDVKMKEKGDIPEGYSVSREKKERFSLILESASTNQTSMYLCASSPKRSLSSGNTIYFGEGSWLTVV.

The chain recombines TRBV10-3 with TRBJ2-7; D gene unclear. Germline assignment: CDR1 ENHRY and CDR2 SYGVKD. Trimming pared 4 bases from V and 2 bases from J, leaving 9 bases between. The CDR3 runs 13 residues. CDR3: CAISAQQAYEQYF. The CDR3 bases are TGTGCCATCAGTGCCCAACAAGCCTACGAGCAGTACTTC.

V and J are TRBV12-5 and TRBJ2-7; TRBD1 aligns across 7 bases. Trimming at V came to 5 bases and at J to 1 base, leaving 8 bases not matched to a gene. Germline loops: CDR1 LGHNT, CDR2 FRNRAP. The CDR3 is 15 residues long. CDR3 protein: CASGPQGQLSYEQYF. The CDR3 DNA reads as TGTGCTAGTGGTCCCCAGGGACAGCTATCCTACGAGCAGTACTTC.

The V call is TRBV13, the J call TRBJ1-1; 8 nucleotides match TRBD1. The CDR3 has 14 amino acids. Germline-derived CDR1 and CDR2 are PRHDT and FYEKMQ (reference sequence). V shed 4 bases and J 5 bases; nucleotides not matched to a gene: 6. CDR3 in amino acids: CASSYGTGGTEAFF. The CDR3 nucleotides read TGTGCCAGCAGCTATGGGACAGGAGGGACTGAAGCTTTCTTT.

There are a few counts of this clone. The chain is built from TRBV9 and TRBJ1-5, with D perhaps TRBD1 (6 bases). CDR1 is SGDLS and CDR2 is YYNGEE in the germline V gene. V was shortened by 0 bases and J by 7 bases, with 14 bases between the two germline ends. CDR3 length: 15 amino acids. The CDR3 sequence: CASSVGQGLEQPQHF. Written as DNA, the CDR3 is TGTGCCAGCAGCGTAGGGCAGGGGCTTGAGCAGCCCCAGCATTTT. Using reference TRBV9 and TRBJ1-5 for the parts outside the CDR3, the full variable domain is DSGVTQTPKHLITATGQRVTLRCSPRSGDLSVYWYQQSLDQGLQFLIQYYNGEERAKGNILERFSAQQFPDLHSELNLSSLELGDSALYFCASSVGQGLEQPQHFGDGTRLSIL.

V gene TRBV2 combines with J gene TRBJ1-2; D not resolved. CDR1 SNHLY and CDR2 FYNNEI come from the germline V gene. This CDR3 spans 17 amino acids. V dropped 0 bases and J dropped 1 base, with 15 bases sitting between them. The CDR3 coding sequence is TGTGCCAGCAGTGAAGCCCGTACCAGGATGAGTAACTATGGCTACACCTTC. Protein: CASSEARTRMSNYGYTF.

J is TRBJ1-1 and V is TRBV19, with D possibly TRBD1 on 6 matching bases. The CDR3 loop spans 14 amino acids. The germline V gene has CDR1 LNHDA and CDR2 SQIVND (reference sequence). Trimming removed 7 bases at V and 1 base at J, with 13 bases between. The CDR3 reads CASMGQGKNTEAFF. The CDR3 DNA reads TGTGCCAGTATGGGCCAGGGGAAGAACACTGAAGCTTTCTTT.

The chain joins TRBV5-1 to TRBJ2-2, with a tentative D call TRBD2 (6 bases). Trimming stripped 0 bases from V and 2 bases from J, with 11 bases between. The germline V gene encodes CDR1 SGHRS and CDR2 YFSETQ. The CDR3 is 16 residues long. The CDR3 reads CASSLGGIGNTGELFF. As DNA, the CDR3 is TGCGCCAGCAGCTTGGGCGGGATTGGTAACACCGGGGAGCTGTTTTTT.

This sequence joins TRBV7-2 and TRBJ2-1, with 9 bases matching TRBD2. CDR1 and CDR2 (germline): SGHTA, FQGNSA. Trimming took 4 bases from V and 4 from J; bases not matched to a gene: 5. The CDR3 is 15 residues long. The CDR3 spells CASSSLAGIYNEQFF. The CDR3 region has the DNA TGTGCCAGCAGCTCTCTAGCGGGAATATACAATGAGCAGTTCTTC.

The J gene is TRBJ1-2, the V gene TRBV7-8; no clear D. The germline V gene has CDR1 SGHVS and CDR2 FQNEAQ. The CDR3 extends over 13 amino acids. The ends were cut back, 4 bases at V and 4 bases at J, with 10 bases in the middle. The CDR3 coding sequence is TGTGCCAGCAGCTCGCCGGGAGGCTATGGCTACACCTTC. It specifies CASSSPGGYGYTF. Based on the CDR3 plus reference TRBV7-8 and TRBJ1-2, the full variable domain is GAGVSQSPRYKVAKRGQDVALRCDPISGHVSLFWYQQALGQGPEFLTYFQNEAQLDKSGLPSDRFFAERPEGSVSTLKIQRTQQEDSAVYLCASSSPGGYGYTFGSGTRLTVV.

Only a few counts were recorded for this clone. The chain has TRBV5-4 and TRBJ1-6, with D uncertain. The CDR3 sequence is 16 residues long. Germline loops: CDR1 SGHNT, CDR2 YYREEE (reference sequence). Trimming took off 4 bases at V and 3 bases at J, with 14 bases between the two ends. This CDR3 is CASSPRPRGYNSPLHF. The CDR3, as DNA: TGTGCCAGCAGCCCGAGACCCCGGGGCTATAATTCACCCCTCCACTTT.

This clone has more than one count but fewer than ten. V is TRBV25-1 and J is TRBJ1-5; D is unresolved. V lost 1 base and J 9 bases, leaving 16 bases between the germline ends. Germline V CDR1 and CDR2: MGHDK, SYGVNS. This CDR3 has 15 amino acids. CDR3 amino acids: CASSECVLGGLPQHF. CDR3 in DNA: TGTGCCAGCAGTGAATGCGTTCTGGGAGGCTTGCCCCAGCATTTT. The full variable domain, with the rest looked up from reference TRBV25-1 and TRBJ1-5, is EADIYQTPRYLVIGTGKKITLECSQTMGHDKMYWYQQDPGMELHLIHYSYGVNSTEKGDLSSESTVSRIRTEHFPLTLESARPSHTSQYLCASSECVLGGLPQHFGDGTRLSIL.

The J gene is TRBJ2-5, the V gene TRBV5-1; D is possibly TRBD2 (6 bases). Trimming removed 3 bases from V and 8 bases from J, with 14 bases in between. Germline V lookup: CDR1 SGHRS, CDR2 YFSETQ. There are 13 residues in the CDR3. In DNA form, the CDR3 reads TGCGCCAGCAGCTCAAGCGGGTTTCAAACCCAGTACTTC. This sequence encodes CASSSSGFQTQYF.

Comment on this clone: A junction boundary mismatches the germline segment, possibly from a read error. This sequence joins TRBV3-1 (or the pseudogene TRBV3-2) and TRBJ1-5, with D maybe TRBD1 (5 bases). The CDR3 sequence is 14 residues long. From germline, CDR1 is LGHDT and CDR2 YNNKEL (reference sequence). The CDR3 DNA is TGCTTGGATGGGGCGGACCTGAGCAATCAGCCCCAGCATTTT. It specifies CLDGADLSNQPQHF.

This clone appeared a single time. The chain couples TRBV5-1 to TRBJ1-2; 8 nucleotides align to TRBD1. The CDR3 totals 13 residues. Germline CDR1 reads SGHRS; CDR2 reads YFSETQ. J gave up 4 bases and V 7 bases, and 6 bases lay outside the gene matches. CDR3 DNA: TGCGCCAGCGGACACAGGGGGTCCTATGGCTACACCTTC. Amino acids: CASGHRGSYGYTF. The full variable domain, completed using reference TRBV5-1 and TRBJ1-2, is KAGVTQTPRYLIKTRGQQVTLSCSPISGHRSVSWYQQTPGQGLQFLFEYFSETQRNKGNFPGRFSGRQFSNSRSEMNVSTLELGDSALYLCASGHRGSYGYTFGSGTRLTVV.

V usage is TRBV19 and J usage is TRBJ1-6; possible D gene TRBD1, 6 bases. Trimming shortened V by 10 bases and J by 8 bases, and 18 bases separated the two germline ends. CDR3 length equals 14 residues. Germline V CDR1 and CDR2: LNHDA, SQIVND (reference sequence). The CDR3 region is CATRAGAWDSPLHF. CDR3 coding DNA: TGTGCCACCCGGGCGGGGGCCTGGGATTCACCCCTCCACTTT.

The chain links TRBV29-1 to TRBJ2-7, with D tentatively TRBD1 (6 bases). CDR1 and CDR2 from the germline V gene are SQVTM and ANQGSEA. The CDR3 is 12 amino acids. With 7 bases removed from V and 3 bases from J, the gap between germline ends came to 13 bases. CDR3 bases: TGCAGCGCCCGGGACAAATTCTACGAGCAGTACTTC. This codes for CSARDKFYEQYF.

This sequence joins TRBV7-2 and TRBJ2-1, with 8 bases lining up with TRBD2. From germline, CDR1 is SGHTA and CDR2 FQGNSA. V lost 6 bases, J lost 10 bases, and 8 bases stayed unmatched. The CDR3 spans 13 residues. This chain's CDR3 is CASSPGGGPEQFF. Written as DNA, the CDR3 is TGTGCCAGCAGTCCCGGGGGGGGGCCCGAGCAGTTCTTC.

This clone was found once. This chain links TRBV18 with TRBJ2-5; weak D call: TRBD2 (5 bases). The CDR3 contains 14 residues. The ends were cut back, 4 bases at V and 4 bases at J, with 13 bases in the middle. Germline loops: CDR1 KGHSH, CDR2 LQKENI. Written as DNA, the CDR3 is TGTGCCAGCTCACGGGAGCTGGGCCGAGAGACCCAGTACTTC. This gives the protein CASSRELGRETQYF. Together with reference TRBV18 and TRBJ2-5, the CDR3 gives the full variable domain: NAGVMQNPRHLVRRRGQEARLRCSPMKGHSHVYWYRQLPEEGLKFMVYLQKENIIDESGMPKERFSAEFPKEGPSILRIQQVVRGDSAAYFCASSRELGRETQYFGPGTRLLVL.